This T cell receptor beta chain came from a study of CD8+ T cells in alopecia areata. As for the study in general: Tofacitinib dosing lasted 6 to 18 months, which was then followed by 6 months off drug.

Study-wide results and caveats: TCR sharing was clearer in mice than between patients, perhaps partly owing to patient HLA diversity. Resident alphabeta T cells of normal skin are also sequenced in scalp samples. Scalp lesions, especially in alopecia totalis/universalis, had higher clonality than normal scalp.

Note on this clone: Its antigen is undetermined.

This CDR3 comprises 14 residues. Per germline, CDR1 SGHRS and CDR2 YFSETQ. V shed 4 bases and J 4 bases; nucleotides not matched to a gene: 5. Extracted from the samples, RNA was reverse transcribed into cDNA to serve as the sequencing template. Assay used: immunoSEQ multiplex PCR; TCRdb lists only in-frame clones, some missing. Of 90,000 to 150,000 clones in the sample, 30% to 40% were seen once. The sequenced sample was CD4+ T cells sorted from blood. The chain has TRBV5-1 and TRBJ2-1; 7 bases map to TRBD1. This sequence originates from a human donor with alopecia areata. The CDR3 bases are TGCGCCAGCAGCCTGGGACAGATTTACAATGAGCAGTTCTTC. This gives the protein CASSLGQIYNEQFF.